These 28 T cell receptor beta chains were all obtained from the same sample, sequenced in a study of T cell responses to AZD1222 COVID-19 vaccine. Some clones are missing from TCRdb's copy, which holds only in-frame ones; the method was immunoSEQ multiplex PCR. The table shows 150,000 to 200,000 clones, with 85% to 95% occurring only once. Sample: peripheral blood, taken on day 0 of AZD1222 vaccination. These receptor sequences come from an adult in good health.

The rearrangement uses TRBV11-3 and TRBJ2-7, with 10 bases aligning to TRBD1. This CDR3 comprises 12 residues. CDR1 SGHNT and CDR2 YENEEA come from the germline V gene. V lost 4 bases, J lost 9 bases, and 3 bases stayed unmatched. The CDR3 here is CASSSGTGAQYF. CDR3 sequence (DNA): TGTGCCAGCAGCTCGGGGACAGGGGCGCAGTACTTC.

This clone was seen a handful of times. DNA for the CDR3: TGTGCCAGCAGCCTAAAAGTGGGCGGGAGAGAGGATGAGCAGTTCTTC. Translating gives CASSLKVGGREDEQFF. V and J are TRBV3-1 (or the pseudogene TRBV3-2) and TRBJ2-1; 7 bases agree with TRBD2. This CDR3 region has 16 residues. Germline CDR1 reads LGHDT; CDR2 reads YNNKEL (reference sequence). V shed 4 bases, J shed 8 bases, and the junction held 14 bases outside the gene matches.

The CDR3 DNA sequence: TGTGCCAGCTCACCACCGCAGGCAGGGCTGCACAATGAGCAGTTCTTC. Its translation is CASSPPQAGLHNEQFF. This chain links TRBV18 with TRBJ2-1; D might be TRBD1 (5 bases). CDR1 is KGHSH and CDR2 is LQKENI in the germline V gene. The CDR3 sequence is 16 residues long. Trimming left V 0 bases short and J 5 bases short, with 14 bases between.

J is TRBJ2-5 and V is TRBV4-3; 7 nucleotides match TRBD2. The CDR3 is 17 amino acids. The V and J ends lost 0 bases and 5 bases, in that order; junction bases with no gene match: 12. Per the germline V gene, CDR1 is LGHNA and CDR2 is YSLEER. The CDR3 sequence is CASSQEGGRINVETQYF. The CDR3 DNA reads TGCGCCAGCAGCCAAGAGGGAGGGAGAATCAATGTGGAGACCCAGTACTTC.

This clone was found once. The V call is TRBV27, the J call TRBJ2-3, with unresolved D. The germline V gene has CDR1 MNHEY and CDR2 SMNVEV (reference sequence). The V gene lost 2 bases and the J gene lost 5 bases, with 11 bases spanning the gap. CDR3 length: 14 residues. The CDR3 nucleotides read TGTGCCAGCAGTTTAGCCCTGACGATAGATACGCAGTATTTT. Protein product: CASSLALTIDTQYF.

J is TRBJ2-5 and V is TRBV7-9, with a tentative D call TRBD2 (5 bases). The germline gives CDR1 SEHNR, CDR2 FQNEAQ (reference sequence). This CDR3 is 13 amino acids long. Trimming left V 3 bases short and J 5 bases short, with 10 bases between. CDR3 amino acids: CASSFSGEETQYF. The CDR3 DNA sequence: TGTGCCAGCAGCTTTAGTGGGGAGGAGACCCAGTACTTC.

This clone was found once. This sequence joins TRBV5-4 and TRBJ1-2, with D maybe TRBD1 (6 bases). The germline V gene encodes CDR1 SGHNT and CDR2 YYREEE (reference sequence). Trimming removed 7 bases at V and 1 base at J, with 14 bases between. CDR3 length: 14 residues. The CDR3 nucleotides are TGTGCCAGCGGCTCGGGACAACTTAACTATGGCTACACCTTC. This sequence encodes CASGSGQLNYGYTF.

This rearrangement joins TRBV7-2 to TRBJ1-1; 8 bases match TRBD1. This CDR3 spans 13 amino acids. Germline CDR1 is SGHTA and CDR2 is FQGNSA. V gave up 6 bases and J gave up 3 bases; unmatched junction bases: 3. The CDR3 region has the DNA TGTGCCAGCAGTCCACAGGGGGACACTGAAGCTTTCTTT. Translation gives CASSPQGDTEAFF.

The rearrangement joins TRBV9 to TRBJ2-3; D is undetermined. The CDR3 runs to 15 residues. V shed 2 bases and J shed 0 bases, with 10 bases lying between them. The V gene's germline CDR1 is SGDLS and CDR2 YYNGEE. For the CDR3, the DNA is TGTGCCAGCAGCGTTCGGGCGTCTAGCACAGATACGCAGTATTTT. Translating it yields CASSVRASSTDTQYF.

The chain employs TRBV13 and TRBJ2-5, with 9 bases lining up with TRBD1. In germline, CDR1 is PRHDT, CDR2 FYEKMQ (reference sequence). This CDR3 has 14 amino acids. J lost 4 bases, V lost 4 bases, and 4 bases had no gene match. In DNA form, the CDR3 reads TGTGCCAGCAGCTCGACGGACAGGGGAGAGACCCAGTACTTC. Translating gives CASSSTDRGETQYF.

To note about this clone: Additional DNA sequences in this sample encode the identical CDR3. The chain joins TRBV3-1 (or the pseudogene TRBV3-2) to TRBJ2-5, with D unclear. V lost 0 bases and J 5 bases, leaving 4 bases between the germline ends. This CDR3 region has 12 residues. Germline V gene lookup returns CDR1 LGHDT and CDR2 YNNKEL (reference sequence). The CDR3 sequence: CASSQEGETQYF. In DNA form, the CDR3 reads TGTGCCAGCAGCCAAGAGGGGGAGACCCAGTACTTC.

This clone was seen a few times. Other nucleotide sequences from this sample produce the same CDR3. The chain has TRBV7-2 and TRBJ2-1; D is uncertain. The CDR3 consists of 11 residues. Germline loops: CDR1 SGHTA, CDR2 FQGNSA. V dropped 1 base and J dropped 7 bases, with 2 bases sitting between them. CDR3 coding DNA: TGTGCCAGCAGCTTAGTAAATGAGCAGTTCTTC. Encoded protein: CASSLVNEQFF. The variable domain in full, with the rest retrieved from reference TRBV7-2 and TRBJ2-1, is GAGVSQSPSNKVTEKGKDVELRCDPISGHTALYWYRQSLGQGLEFLIYFQGNSAPDKSGLPSDRFSAERTGGSVSTLTIQRTQQEDSAVYLCASSLVNEQFFGPGTRLTVL.

About this clone: The sample carries other DNA sequences with the same CDR3. The V and J genes are TRBV18 and TRBJ2-3; 11 bases match TRBD2. The germline gives CDR1 KGHSH, CDR2 LQKENI. This CDR3 region has 15 residues. Trimming removed 6 bases from V and 1 base from J; junction bases left unmatched: 3. CDR3 region: CASSPGLAGTDTQYF. The DNA of the CDR3 is TGTGCCAGCTCCCCGGGACTAGCGGGCACAGATACGCAGTATTTT.

The chain joins TRBV7-3 to TRBJ2-3; 12 nucleotides align to TRBD1. CDR3 size: 17 residues. Germline values: CDR1 SGHTA, CDR2 FQGTGA. V dropped 5 bases and J dropped 6; count of bases not matched to a gene: 12. The CDR3: CASSPYSGQGAWDTQYF. In nucleotides, the CDR3 is TGTGCCAGCAGCCCATACTCGGGACAGGGGGCGTGGGATACGCAGTATTTT.

The rearrangement uses TRBV27 and TRBJ2-3; 9 nucleotides line up with TRBD2. The CDR3 contains 18 residues. From germline, CDR1 is MNHEY and CDR2 SMNVEV (reference sequence). With 8 bases clipped from V and 2 bases from J, the junction kept 17 bases outside the gene matches. CDR3 coding DNA: TGTGCCAGCGGGGCTCTGGCGGGAGGGCCCCCACCCACAGATACGCAGTATTTT. This sequence encodes CASGALAGGPPPTDTQYF.

A few counts support this clone. This chain connects TRBV29-1 to TRBJ1-4; D uncertain. Trimming stripped 7 bases from V and 1 base from J, with 10 bases between. The germline V gene has CDR1 SQVTM and CDR2 ANQGSEA. The CDR3 has 13 amino acids. CDR3 loop: CSASEGTNEKLFF. The CDR3 DNA reads as TGCAGCGCCTCGGAGGGAACTAATGAAAAACTGTTTTTT.

This chain connects TRBV11-2 to TRBJ2-7, with 7 bases that match TRBD1. The J segment lost 6 bases and the V segment lost 4 bases, leaving 9 bases of the junction unmatched. The CDR3 covers 14 residues. CDR1 SGHAT and CDR2 FQNNGV come from the germline V gene. CDR3 sequence: CASSYRTGPLEQYF. CDR3 in DNA: TGTGCCAGCAGCTACCGGACAGGACCCCTCGAGCAGTACTTC.

The rearrangement links TRBV7-9 to TRBJ2-3; 14 positions agree with TRBD2. Germline V gene data show CDR1 as SEHNR and CDR2 as FQNEAQ (reference sequence). The ends lost 5 bases at V and 14 bases at J; junction bases unmatched: 15. This CDR3 has 16 amino acids. CDR3 sequence reads: CASSIRTSGGPGRLYF. The DNA for the CDR3 is TGTGCCAGCAGCATTCGGACTAGCGGGGGGCCCGGTCGTCTGTATTTT.

V usage is TRBV3-1 (or the pseudogene TRBV3-2) and J usage is TRBJ2-2, with D hard to call. V was shortened by 1 base and J by 3 bases, with 9 bases between the two germline ends. There are 15 residues in the CDR3. Germline V gene data show CDR1 as LGHDT and CDR2 as YNNKEL (reference sequence). Written as DNA, the CDR3 is TGTGCCAGCAGCCAAGCGACCCGGTACACCGGGGAGCTGTTTTTT. It specifies CASSQATRYTGELFF.

The chain joins TRBV24-1 to TRBJ1-5; 9 bases map to TRBD1. The V gene end was trimmed by 4 bases and the J gene end by 6 bases; junction bases not matched to a gene: 9. The CDR3 contains 16 residues. Germline V gene lookup returns CDR1 KGHDR and CDR2 SFDVKD. This CDR3 reads CATSEATGGVGQPQHF. Here the CDR3 DNA reads TGTGCCACCAGTGAGGCTACAGGGGGCGTGGGTCAGCCCCAGCATTTT.

This chain links TRBV3-1 (or the pseudogene TRBV3-2) with TRBJ1-4; the D gene is possibly TRBD1 (5 bases). CDR1 is LGHDT and CDR2 is YNNKEL in the germline V gene (reference sequence). V was trimmed by 3 bases and J by 7 bases, leaving 12 bases between them. The CDR3 runs 14 residues. DNA for the CDR3: TGTGCCAGCAGCCATCCGGGACGGGCTGAAAAACTGTTTTTT. Translated: CASSHPGRAEKLFF.

This clone was picked up a small number of times. The chain links TRBV4-1 to TRBJ2-7; D unclear. The CDR3 consists of 14 residues. V dropped 5 bases and J dropped 6 bases, with 17 bases sitting between them. Germline CDR1 and CDR2: MGHRA and YSYEKL. The CDR3 loop is CASSLSDFPGEQYF. CDR3 nucleotides: TGCGCCAGCAGCTTGTCCGACTTCCCCGGCGAGCAGTACTTC.

Written as DNA, the CDR3 is TGTGCCAGCAGCTTAGTAGGGGGCCTACGACAGGGAGAAGAGACCCAGTACTTC. Encoded protein: CASSLVGGLRQGEETQYF. This chain uses TRBV7-2 with TRBJ2-5, with 7 positions matching TRBD1. Germline lookup yields CDR1 SGHTA and CDR2 FQGNSA. With V trimmed by 1 base and J by 3 bases, 14 bases remained unmatched. The CDR3 spans 18 residues.

This chain uses TRBV4-2 with TRBJ2-2; D gene ambiguous. Germline CDR1 LGHNA, CDR2 YNFKEQ. The CDR3 length is 16 residues. Trimming removed 4 bases at V and 6 bases at J, with 18 bases between. In DNA, the CDR3 is TGTGCCAGCAGCCGCGAAACTACCCTCTCGGCCGGGGAGCTGTTTTTT. Encoded protein: CASSRETTLSAGELFF.

This sequence joins TRBV3-1 (or the pseudogene TRBV3-2) and TRBJ1-2; D call uncertain. This CDR3 spans 13 amino acids. V was cut by 0 bases and J by 4 bases, with 6 bases left in between. Germline V CDR1 and CDR2: LGHDT, YNNKEL (reference sequence). Here the CDR3 DNA reads TGTGCCAGCAGCCAAGACGGACTCTATGGCTACACCTTC. Amino acid sequence: CASSQDGLYGYTF.

The chain links TRBV9 to TRBJ2-2; tentative D call: TRBD2 (5 bases). CDR1 and CDR2 (germline): SGDLS, YYNGEE. The CDR3 runs to 15 residues. V lost 2 bases and J lost 0, with 8 bases in between. CDR3 in DNA: TGTGCCAGCAGCGTCCGAGGGACGAACACCGGGGAGCTGTTTTTT. Its protein product is CASSVRGTNTGELFF. The entire variable domain, with the rest obtained from reference TRBV9 and TRBJ2-2, is as follows: DSGVTQTPKHLITATGQRVTLRCSPRSGDLSVYWYQQSLDQGLQFLIQYYNGEERAKGNILERFSAQQFPDLHSELNLSSLELGDSALYFCASSVRGTNTGELFFGEGSRLTVL.

This clone came up once. The rearrangement uses TRBV7-9 and TRBJ1-6, with D possibly being TRBD1 (6 bases). Looked up from germline, CDR1 is SEHNR and CDR2 is FQNEAQ (reference sequence). CDR3 length equals 14 residues. Trimming took 2 bases from V and 7 from J, leaving 9 bases between them. The chain's CDR3 is CASSLWDTNSPLHF. The CDR3 region has the DNA TGTGCCAGCAGCTTATGGGACACCAATTCACCCCTCCACTTT.

V is TRBV9 and J is TRBJ1-2; 7 bases align to TRBD1. Germline V gene lookup returns CDR1 SGDLS and CDR2 YYNGEE. The CDR3 totals 13 residues. Trimming at V came to 0 bases and at J to 6 bases, leaving 2 bases not matched to a gene. The CDR3 DNA follows: TGTGCCAGCAGCGTAGAACAGGGGAATGGCTACACCTTC. Translating it yields CASSVEQGNGYTF.